The present T cell receptor (beta chain) was sequenced within a study of blood T cell repertoires in COVID-19. Study-wide background: In each case, the material was cDNA or gDNA derived from T cells, B-cell-depleted T cells, or PBMCs.

Participants' own reports of clinical history determined their cohort assignment. Sequenced by immunoSEQ multiplex PCR; TCRdb stores in-frame clones only, minus some. In the table there are 170,000 or so clones, around 89% of which are singletons. The CDR3 totals 15 residues. V was pared by 8 bases and J by 3 bases, with 11 bases of the junction left unmatched. The germline gives CDR1 ENHRY, CDR2 SYGVKD. Sequenced input: PBMCs or T cells enriched from blood (not recorded which). This chain connects TRBV10-3 to TRBJ2-7; TRBD2 aligns across 9 bases. The clonotype was recovered from a woman in her fifties or sixties who had recovered from COVID-19. CDR3 nucleotide sequence: TGTGCCATCGGGGTTCAGAATAGCGGGGGCTACGAGCAGTACTTC. Its protein is CAIGVQNSGGYEQYF.